The T cell receptor (beta chain) described here comes from a study of Ad26.COV2.S vaccination and SARS-CoV-2 variants. Study overall: The COV1001 Ad26.COV2.S trial arm included the donor. Participants got Ad26.COV2.S intramuscularly, once or twice 56 days apart.

Measured with immunoSEQ multiplex PCR; TCRdb has only the in-frame clones, and not every one. The data contain fewer than 500,000 clones, 89% of them singletons. The CDR3 is 14 residues long. Trimming removed 1 base from V and 2 bases from J, with 6 bases in between. Germline V gene sequence: CDR1 LGHNA, CDR2 YSLEER. The treatment is: over 15 received Ad26.COV2.S at low or high dose, single or two shots; about 5 received placebo; per-sample allocation not given. Material that was analyzed had been drawn on day 63 after the first vaccine or placebo injection. Sequenced material: peripheral blood, taken in a trial of Ad26.COV2.S vaccine versus placebo. The rearrangement uses TRBV4-3 and TRBJ2-4, with no clear D. This clonotype originated in a person between 18 and 65 years old who received the Ad26.COV2.S COVID-19 vaccine or a placebo. DNA of the CDR3: TGCGCCAGCAGCCAAGGGGGAACCAAAAACATTCAGTACTTC. Protein: CASSQGGTKNIQYF.